This TCR beta chain was identified in a study of molecular identifiers for immune sequencing clone quantification. Study results and limitations: In cases of identical TCR molecules sharing a barcode, highly expanded clone sizes could be underestimated. Clones above 20 RNA copies held over 98% of effector molecules, under 1% in naive cells. Researchers reportedly could pick up spiked Jurkat TCR RNA from one cell mixed into 1 million or so naive cells.

Previously described methods and listed TCR primers produced bulk TCR libraries. Using its own MiXCR run on the PCR reads, TCRdb lists one record per CDR3 protein. The table has about 640,000 distinct CDR3 sequences, less than 20% seen once. This clonotype was counted many times. Its specificity is unknown. The source material was naive CD8+ T cells from blood, with Jurkat cell RNA spiked in. Subset in this sample: FACS-sorted CD8+CD4-CCR7+CD45RA+ naive T cells. The source of this sequence is a human donor in good health. Some libraries in this study had Jurkat cell RNA spiked in.

CDR3 coding DNA: TGCAGTGCTTCTCGACAGGGGAGTGAGCAGTACTTC. Translated: CSASRQGSEQYF. The chain links TRBV20-1 to TRBJ2-7; 8 bases map to TRBD1. With 5 bases clipped from V and 7 bases from J, the junction kept 7 bases outside the gene matches. The CDR3 loop spans 12 amino acids. Germline assignment: CDR1 DFQATT and CDR2 SNEGSKA (reference sequence).